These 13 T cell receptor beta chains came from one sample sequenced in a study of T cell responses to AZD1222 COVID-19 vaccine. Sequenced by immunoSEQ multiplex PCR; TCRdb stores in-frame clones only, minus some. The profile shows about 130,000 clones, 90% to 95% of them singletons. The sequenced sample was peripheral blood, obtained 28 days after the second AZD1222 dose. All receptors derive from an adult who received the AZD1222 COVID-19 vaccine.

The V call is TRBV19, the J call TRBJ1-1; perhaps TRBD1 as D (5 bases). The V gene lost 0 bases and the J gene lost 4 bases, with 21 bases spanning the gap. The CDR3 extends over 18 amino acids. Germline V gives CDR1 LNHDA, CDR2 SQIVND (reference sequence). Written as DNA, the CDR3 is TGTGCCAGTAGTATAGATGTATCAGGGTTCCTCCCGCTCACTGAAGCTTTCTTT. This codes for CASSIDVSGFLPLTEAFF.

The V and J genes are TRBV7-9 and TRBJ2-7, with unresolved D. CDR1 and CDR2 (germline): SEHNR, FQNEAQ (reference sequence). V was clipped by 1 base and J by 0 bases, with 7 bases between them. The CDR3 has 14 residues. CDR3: CASSLDPVSYEQYF. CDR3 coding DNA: TGTGCCAGCAGCTTAGATCCTGTCTCCTACGAGCAGTACTTC. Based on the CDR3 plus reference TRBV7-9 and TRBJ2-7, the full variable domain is DTGVSQNPRHKITKRGQNVTFRCDPISEHNRLYWYRQTLGQGPEFLTYFQNEAQLEKSRLLSDRFSAERPKGSFSTLEIQRTEQGDSAMYLCASSLDPVSYEQYFGPGTRLTVT.

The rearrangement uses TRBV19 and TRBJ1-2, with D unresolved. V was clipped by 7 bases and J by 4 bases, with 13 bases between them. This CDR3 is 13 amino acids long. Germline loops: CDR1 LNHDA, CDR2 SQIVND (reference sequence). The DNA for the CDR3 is TGTGCCAGTACCCTAGGCCGGGGCTATGGCTACACCTTC. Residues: CASTLGRGYGYTF.

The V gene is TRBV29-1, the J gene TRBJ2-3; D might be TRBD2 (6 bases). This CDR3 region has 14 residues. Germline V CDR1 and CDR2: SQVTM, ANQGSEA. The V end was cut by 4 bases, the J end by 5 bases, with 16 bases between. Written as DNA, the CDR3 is TGCAGCGTTGCTATCGGGGGTAGGGAAGATACGCAGTATTTT. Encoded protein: CSVAIGGREDTQYF.

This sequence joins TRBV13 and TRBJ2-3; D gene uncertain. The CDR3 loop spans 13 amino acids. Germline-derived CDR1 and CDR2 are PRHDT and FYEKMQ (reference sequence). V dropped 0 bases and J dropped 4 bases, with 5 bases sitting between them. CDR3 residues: CASSLGFPDTQYF. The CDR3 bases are TGTGCCAGCAGCTTAGGTTTCCCAGATACGCAGTATTTT.

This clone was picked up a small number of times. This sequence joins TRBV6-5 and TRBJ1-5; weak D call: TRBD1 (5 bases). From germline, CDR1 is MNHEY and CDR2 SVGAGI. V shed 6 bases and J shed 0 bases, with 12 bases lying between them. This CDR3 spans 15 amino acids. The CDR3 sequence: CASSYRQTSNQPQHF. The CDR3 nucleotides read TGTGCCAGCAGCTACAGACAGACTAGCAATCAGCCCCAGCATTTT.

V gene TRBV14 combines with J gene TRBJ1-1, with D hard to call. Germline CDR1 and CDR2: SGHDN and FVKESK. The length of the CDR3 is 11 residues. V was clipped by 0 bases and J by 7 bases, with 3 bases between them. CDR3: CASSQEGEAFF. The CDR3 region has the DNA TGTGCCAGCAGCCAAGAAGGTGAAGCTTTCTTT.

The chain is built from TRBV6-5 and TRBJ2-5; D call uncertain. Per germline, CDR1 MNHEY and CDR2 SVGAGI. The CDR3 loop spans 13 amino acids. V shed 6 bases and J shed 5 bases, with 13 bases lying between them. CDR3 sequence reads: CASRNRAGETQYF. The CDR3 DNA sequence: TGTGCCAGCAGGAATCGGGCCGGGGAGACCCAGTACTTC.

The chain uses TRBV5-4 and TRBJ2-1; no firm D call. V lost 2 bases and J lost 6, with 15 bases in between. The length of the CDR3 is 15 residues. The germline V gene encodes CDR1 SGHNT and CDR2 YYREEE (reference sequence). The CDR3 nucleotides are TGTGCCAGCAGCTTAATCACTCCGTTCGGCAATGAGCAGTTCTTC. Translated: CASSLITPFGNEQFF.

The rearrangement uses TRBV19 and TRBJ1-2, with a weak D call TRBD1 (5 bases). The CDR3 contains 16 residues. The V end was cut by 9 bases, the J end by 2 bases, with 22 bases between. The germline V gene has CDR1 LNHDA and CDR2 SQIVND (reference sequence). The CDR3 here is CASTGGSSFVNYGYTF. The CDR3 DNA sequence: TGTGCCAGCACGGGGGGATCGTCTTTCGTGAACTATGGCTACACCTTC. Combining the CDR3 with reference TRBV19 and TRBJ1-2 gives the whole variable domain DGGITQSPKYLFRKEGQNVTLSCEQNLNHDAMYWYRQDPGQGLRLIYYSQIVNDFQKGDIAEGYSVSREKKESFPLTVTSAQKNPTAFYLCASTGGSSFVNYGYTFGSGTRLTVV.

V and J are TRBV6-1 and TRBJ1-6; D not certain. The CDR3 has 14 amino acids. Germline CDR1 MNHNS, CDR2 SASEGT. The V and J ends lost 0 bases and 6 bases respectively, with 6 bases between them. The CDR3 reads CASSEAWLNSPLHF. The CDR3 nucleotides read TGTGCCAGCAGTGAAGCATGGCTTAATTCACCCCTCCACTTT.

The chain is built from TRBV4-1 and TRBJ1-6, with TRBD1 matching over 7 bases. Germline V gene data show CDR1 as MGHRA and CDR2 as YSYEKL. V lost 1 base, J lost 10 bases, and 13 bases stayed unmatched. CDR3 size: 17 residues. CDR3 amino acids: CASSQGRHRQGDSPLHF. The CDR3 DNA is TGCGCCAGCAGCCAAGGAAGGCACCGACAGGGCGACTCACCCCTCCACTTT.

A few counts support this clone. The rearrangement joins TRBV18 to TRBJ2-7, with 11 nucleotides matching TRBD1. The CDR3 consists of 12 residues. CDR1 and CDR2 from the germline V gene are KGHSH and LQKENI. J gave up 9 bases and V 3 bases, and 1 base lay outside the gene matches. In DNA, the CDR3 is TGTGCCAGCTCACCCGGGACAGGGGGGCAGTACTTC. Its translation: CASSPGTGGQYF.